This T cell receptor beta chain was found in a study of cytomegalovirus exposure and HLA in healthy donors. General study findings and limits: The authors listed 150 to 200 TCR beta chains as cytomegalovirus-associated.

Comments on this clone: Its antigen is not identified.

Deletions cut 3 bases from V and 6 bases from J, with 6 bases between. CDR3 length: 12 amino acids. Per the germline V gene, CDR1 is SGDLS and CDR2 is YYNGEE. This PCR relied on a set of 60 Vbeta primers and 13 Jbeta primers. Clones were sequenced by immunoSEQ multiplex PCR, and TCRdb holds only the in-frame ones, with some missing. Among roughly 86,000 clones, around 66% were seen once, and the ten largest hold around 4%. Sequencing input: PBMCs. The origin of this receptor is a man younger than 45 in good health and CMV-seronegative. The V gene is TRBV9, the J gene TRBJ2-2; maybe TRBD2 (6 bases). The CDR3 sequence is CASSGGAGELFF. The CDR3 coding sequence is TGTGCCAGCAGCGGGGGGGCCGGGGAGCTGTTTTTT.